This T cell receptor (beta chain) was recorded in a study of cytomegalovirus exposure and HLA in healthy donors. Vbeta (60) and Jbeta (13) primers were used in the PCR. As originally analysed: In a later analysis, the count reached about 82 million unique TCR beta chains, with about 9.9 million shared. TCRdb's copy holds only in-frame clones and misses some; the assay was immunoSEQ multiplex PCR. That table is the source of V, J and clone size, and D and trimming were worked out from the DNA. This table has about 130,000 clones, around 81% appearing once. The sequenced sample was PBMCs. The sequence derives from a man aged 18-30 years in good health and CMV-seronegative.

This CDR3 reads CAWSVLRETQYF. CDR3 nucleotides: TGTGCCTGGAGTGTACTACGGGAGACCCAGTACTTC. The chain uses TRBV30 and TRBJ2-5; D is ambiguous. Trimming took 0 bases from V and 5 from J, leaving 7 bases between them. Looked up from germline, CDR1 is GTSNPN and CDR2 is SVGIG (reference sequence). The CDR3 contains 12 residues. Full variable domain (outside the CDR3, taken from reference TRBV30 and TRBJ2-5): SQTIHQWPATLVQPVGSPLSLECTVEGTSNPNLYWYRQAAGRGLQLLFYSVGIGQISSEVPQNLSASRPQDRQFILSSKKLLLSDSGFYLCAWSVLRETQYFGPGTRLLVL.